A selection of T cell receptor beta chains follows, all from one sample in a study of blood T cell repertoires in COVID-19. Repertoires were generated with immunoSEQ multiplex PCR, while TCRdb's copy carries only in-frame clones and drops some. The profile shows 45,000 to 55,000 clones, roughly 86% of them singletons. Sequencing input: peripheral blood. The source of these receptors is a man aged 65-85 years with active COVID-19. The CDR3 runs from the conserved cysteine through the conserved F or W. D genes are given only for firm matches. Not every row has a clone size; where given, it reads once, few, many or a size class.

D	size	V	J	DNA	CDR3
TRBD2	-	TRBV6-2/TRBV6-3	TRBJ2-3	TGTGCCAGCAGTTTCCGTTCGACTAGCGGGGCTTTATCTTTCCTCACAGATACGCAGTATTTT	CASSFRSTSGALSFLTDTQYF
-	few	TRBV5-1	TRBJ1-1	TGCGCCAGCAGCTTTCAGGGTGACACTGAAGCTTTCTTT	CASSFQGDTEAFF
-	-	TRBV25-1	TRBJ2-4	TGTGCCAGCATCGAACGGGTAGCCAAAAACATTCAGTACTTC	CASIERVAKNIQYF
-	-	TRBV12-5	TRBJ2-1	TGTGCTAGTGGTGAGGGACTCTCCTCGGGGAATGAGCAGTTCTTC	CASGEGLSSGNEQFF
-	-	TRBV4-3	TRBJ1-3	TGCGCCAGCAGCCAAGATCGCGGGTCTGGAAACACCATATATTTT	CASSQDRGSGNTIYF
-	-	TRBV24-1	TRBJ2-3	TGTGCCACCAGTGACACGGGACTCGCGGATACGCAGTATTTT	CATSDTGLADTQYF
TRBD2	-	TRBV29-1	TRBJ2-3	TGCAGCGTTGGGATATACGGACTAGCGGGGGCCGGAGATACGCAGTATTTT	CSVGIYGLAGAGDTQYF
TRBD1	-	TRBV7-2	TRBJ1-5	TGTGCCAGCAGCCCCGGACAGGCAGAAAACCAGCCCCAGCATTTT	CASSPGQAENQPQHF
TRBD1	-	TRBV23-1	TRBJ1-3	TGCGCCAGCAGTCAAGCCCGACAGGGTTGGGGAAACACCATATATTTT	CASSQARQGWGNTIYF
TRBD2	-	TRBV4-1	TRBJ2-5	TGCGCCAGCAGCCAAGAAGCGGGGGGAGAGACCCAGTACTTC	CASSQEAGGETQYF
TRBD2	-	TRBV4-3	TRBJ2-5	TGCGCCAGCAGCCAAGATCTGGGGGGGGAGACCCAGTACTTC	CASSQDLGGETQYF
TRBD1	-	TRBV18	TRBJ1-1	TGTGCCAGCTCAGCGCTCGGGACAGGGGGAAACACTGAAGCTTTCTTT	CASSALGTGGNTEAFF
-	-	TRBV19	TRBJ2-2	TGTGCCAGTAGTAACCTTCTGGGGCAGGGTTCCGGGGAGCTGTTTTTT	CASSNLLGQGSGELFF
-	-	TRBV6-1	TRBJ1-2	TGTGCCAGCAGTGAAGCGGGGGGGCCCTATGGCTACACCTTC	CASSEAGGPYGYTF
TRBD2	-	TRBV5-1	TRBJ2-1	TGCGCCAGCAGCCCTGGGACTAACCCTCAGTTCTTC	CASSPGTNPQFF
-	-	TRBV19	TRBJ1-1	TGTGCCAGTAGTCCCCCCGGGGGTGAAGCTTTCTTT	CASSPPGGEAFF
-	-	TRBV24-1	TRBJ1-1	TGTGCCACCCAGGGCCAGATGAACACTGAAGCTTTCTTT	CATQGQMNTEAFF
TRBD1	-	TRBV6-5	TRBJ1-1	TGTGCCAGCAGACTGACAGGGGGCGACACTGAAGCTTTCTTT	CASRLTGGDTEAFF
TRBD1	-	TRBV27	TRBJ1-6	TGTGCCAGCAGTCCAGGGGGTGCAGGTAGGACACCCCTCCACTTT	CASSPGGAGRTPLHF
-	-	TRBV6-6	TRBJ2-3	TGTGCCAGCAGTTACTCGGGGCAGGGGAAAGCAGATACGCAGTATTTT	CASSYSGQGKADTQYF
-	-	TRBV7-2	TRBJ1-2	TGTGCCAGCAGCTTAGGCACGACGGGCTATGGCTACACCTTC	CASSLGTTGYGYTF
TRBD2	-	TRBV7-2	TRBJ2-3	TGTGCCAGCAGCTTGGCCCCATGGGGCGGGGGGGTTCTTCAAGATACGCAGTATTTT	CASSLAPWGGGVLQDTQYF
-	-	TRBV6-2/TRBV6-3	TRBJ2-3	TGTGCCAGCAGTTCTTCAGATACGCAGTATTTT	CASSSSDTQYF
-	-	TRBV7-2	TRBJ1-6	TGTGCCAGCAGCTTAGCGCGGGGGATCAATTCACCCCTCCACTTT	CASSLARGINSPLHF
TRBD1	few	TRBV7-9	TRBJ2-2	TGTGCCAGCAGCCACCAGGGGGAGACCGGGGAGCTGTTTTTT	CASSHQGETGELFF
-	-	TRBV5-1	TRBJ2-6	TGCGCCAGCAGCTTGGGGGCGGGGTCTGGGGCCAACGTCCTGACTTTC	CASSLGAGSGANVLTF